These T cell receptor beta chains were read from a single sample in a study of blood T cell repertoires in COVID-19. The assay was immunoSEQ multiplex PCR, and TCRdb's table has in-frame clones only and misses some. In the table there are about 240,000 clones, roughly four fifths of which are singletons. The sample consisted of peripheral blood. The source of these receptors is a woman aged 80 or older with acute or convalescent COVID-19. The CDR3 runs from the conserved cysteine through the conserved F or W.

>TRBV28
CASSGRQGEDTQYF
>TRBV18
CASSPRDTNYGYTF
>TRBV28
CASSSDIFHTF
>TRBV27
CASSPGPLFSGNTIYF
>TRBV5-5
CASTPYRDRARSPLHF
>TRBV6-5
CASSRQSSYEQYF
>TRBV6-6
CATRNQGSNYGYTF
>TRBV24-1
CATSDLRLGAGGYNEKFF
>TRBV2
CASSQTSGTYNEQFF
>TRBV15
CATRRDRSSSYEQYF
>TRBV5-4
CASSRGLAPYNEQFF
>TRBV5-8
CASSLRGQGEKVKGYTF
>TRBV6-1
CASSELPVGLAGGSSYNEQFF
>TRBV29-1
CSVDALTDTQYF
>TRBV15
CATSRAGGSSYNEQFF
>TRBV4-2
CASSQAQGAVNTEAFF
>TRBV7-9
CASSLAGVTEAFF
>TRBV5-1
CASSLGGNQETQYF
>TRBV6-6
CASSSTGSGNTIYF
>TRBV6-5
CASRRVGGKPEAFF
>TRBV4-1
CASSQEGQLSGNTIYF
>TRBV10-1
CASKQPDTNYEQYF
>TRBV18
CASSPSGQGLTYEQYF
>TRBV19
CASSMRGSTGNTIYF
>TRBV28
CASSLSGQVTITLHF
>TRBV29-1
CSVFSATNEKLFF
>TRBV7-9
CASSPRGGATGNTIYF
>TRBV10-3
CAISESSQGFSGANVLTF
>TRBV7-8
CASSLSRTDTQYF
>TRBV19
CASSIVPLRTGEGEKLFF
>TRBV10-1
CASSEGTGGVQETQYF
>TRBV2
CASSVEAGLQPQHF
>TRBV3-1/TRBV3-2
CASSQYQAIGARTEAFF
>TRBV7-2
CASSLGLAYEQYF
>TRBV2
CASNAGRETQYF
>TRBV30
CAWSSRGTGNTIYF
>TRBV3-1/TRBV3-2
CASSLLTGLQETQYF